Below are 21 T cell receptor beta chains sequenced from a single sample in a study of breast tumors, draining lymph nodes, adjacent tissues. TCRdb recomputed calls from the multiplex PCR reads with MiXCR, one row per CDR3 protein. This table holds 85,000 to 120,000 distinct CDR3 sequences, about 30% found once. Samples came from axillary lymph nodes draining the breast cancer. The sequenced material came from axillary lymph node tissue. Receptors were obtained from a female donor with breast cancer. Some clones in this sample may be carry-over from other donors' samples.

This clonotype was seen at least ten times. J is TRBJ2-2 and V is TRBV4-2, with 7 bases fitting TRBD2. With V trimmed by 1 base and J by 0 bases, 11 bases remained unmatched. In germline, CDR1 is LGHNA, CDR2 YNFKEQ. This CDR3 contains 19 residues. This CDR3 reads CASSQVPGAGTSNTGELFF. DNA for the CDR3: TGTGCCAGCAGCCAAGTTCCGGGAGCGGGAACGTCGAACACCGGGGAGCTGTTTTTT.

This clonotype was seen many times. The chain links TRBV5-6 to TRBJ2-3, with 13 bases lining up with TRBD2. There are 17 residues in the CDR3. With 4 bases clipped from V and 15 bases from J, the junction kept 20 bases outside the gene matches. From germline, CDR1 is SGHDT and CDR2 YYEEEE. The CDR3 region is CASSPRGLAGAGLPLYF. The CDR3 coding sequence is TGTGCCAGCAGCCCTCGAGGACTAGCGGGAGCGGGCCTCCCTCTCTATTTT.

This clonotype appeared many times. A much bigger clone sits one base away, suggesting this may be a read error. V gene TRBV20-1 combines with J gene TRBJ2-1, with 8 bases that match TRBD2. The CDR3 length is 12 residues. Germline CDR1 reads DFQATT; CDR2 reads SNEGSKA (reference sequence). The CDR3 spells CSATHSGNEPFF. In DNA form, the CDR3 reads TGCAGTGCCACCCATAGCGGGAACGAGCCGTTCTTC.

The genes are TRBV20-1 and TRBJ2-7; maybe TRBD1 (8 bases). Trimming shortened V by 4 bases and J by 3 bases, and 19 bases separated the two germline ends. CDR3 length: 15 amino acids. Germline CDR1 reads DFQATT; CDR2 reads SNEGSKA (reference sequence). The CDR3 DNA reads as TGCAGTGCTAACATACAGGGGGGGAACTTCTACGAGCAGTACTTC. It is translated as CSANIQGGNFYEQYF.

This clonotype was counted between two and nine times. The chain links TRBV6-5 to TRBJ1-1; 8 nucleotides match TRBD1. The CDR3 is 13 amino acids. The germline CDR1 and CDR2 sequences are MNHEY and SVGAGI. V lost 6 bases, J lost 5 bases, and 5 bases stayed unmatched. CDR3 region: CASSGQGRTEAFF. DNA of the CDR3: TGTGCCAGCAGCGGACAGGGAAGAACTGAAGCTTTCTTT.

Many counts were recorded for this clonotype. The chain joins TRBV6-4 to TRBJ2-7; 11 nucleotides align to TRBD2. This CDR3 has 14 residues. Germline trimming cut 8 bases from V and 3 bases from J; bases unmatched to any gene: 6. The V gene's germline CDR1 is MRHNA and CDR2 SNTAGT. The CDR3 DNA sequence: TGTGCCAGCGGACTAGCGGGTTTCTACTACGAGCAGTACTTC. Its translation: CASGLAGFYYEQYF.

The DNA for the CDR3 is TGTGCCAGTAGAGTAAGAAAGGGGGGCGGTGAAAAACTGTTTTTT. It encodes CASRVRKGGGEKLFF. The V gene is TRBV19, the J gene TRBJ1-4; D may be TRBD1 (6 bases). V dropped 6 bases and J dropped 7 bases, with 18 bases sitting between them. CDR3 size: 15 residues. Germline CDR1 LNHDA, CDR2 SQIVND (reference sequence).

This clonotype was counted ten times or more. V gene TRBV19 combines with J gene TRBJ1-4; TRBD1 agrees at 8 bases. This CDR3 has 15 amino acids. The V segment lost 7 bases and the J segment 8 bases; nucleotides outside the gene matches: 12. From germline, CDR1 is LNHDA and CDR2 SQIVND (reference sequence). CDR3 DNA sequence: TGTGCCAGTACCCCGTATGGCAGGGGGCAAGAAAAACTGTTTTTT. Translated: CASTPYGRGQEKLFF.

Many counts were recorded for this clonotype. The CDR3 DNA follows: TGTGCCAGCAGCTTACTAGGGGGAGCAGATACGCAGTATTTT. Translation gives CASSLLGGADTQYF. This sequence joins TRBV12-3 or TRBV12-4 and TRBJ2-3, with D maybe TRBD1 (6 bases). V was trimmed by 6 bases and J by 4 bases, leaving 14 bases between them. CDR3 length equals 14 residues.

This clonotype was seen repeatedly, ten times or more. This sequence joins TRBV11-2 and TRBJ2-2; D unresolved. Trimming pared 5 bases from V and 5 bases from J, leaving 6 bases between. CDR3 length equals 12 residues. CDR1 is SGHAT, CDR2 FQNNGV, per germline. The CDR3 DNA sequence: TGTGCCAGCAGCCCAATGACCGGGGAGCTGTTTTTT. This codes for CASSPMTGELFF.

This rearrangement joins TRBV20-1 to TRBJ2-7, with D perhaps TRBD2 (7 bases). This CDR3 comprises 14 residues. The germline V gene has CDR1 DFQATT and CDR2 SNEGSKA (reference sequence). The CDR3 coding sequence is TGCAATAGACCAAGGGGGGAGGGTGACTTCGAGCAGTACTTC. This sequence encodes CNRPRGEGDFEQYF.

This clonotype was detected many times. The chain links TRBV20-1 to TRBJ1-2; the D gene is possibly TRBD1 (6 bases). The length of the CDR3 is 13 residues. CDR1 is DFQATT, CDR2 SNEGSKA, per germline (reference sequence). V was pared by 6 bases and J by 7 bases, with 18 bases between. The CDR3 spells CSALLGGRGGYTF. The CDR3 DNA reads TGCAGTGCGCTATTAGGGGGAAGGGGTGGCTACACCTTC.

Worth noting for this clonotype: A much bigger clone sits one base away, suggesting this may be a read error. CDR3 sequence: CASSLRTYGYTF. The CDR3 bases are TGTGCCAGCAGTCTCCGTACCTATGGCTACACCTTC. The chain links TRBV6-1 to TRBJ1-2; D remains ambiguous. V lost 5 bases, J lost 4 bases, and 8 bases lay in between. The germline V gene encodes CDR1 MNHNS and CDR2 SASEGT. The CDR3 is 12 amino acids.

This chain joins TRBV7-9 and TRBJ1-3; possible D gene TRBD1, 5 bases. The CDR3 runs to 16 residues. Per germline, CDR1 SEHNR and CDR2 FQNEAQ (reference sequence). V dropped 5 bases and J dropped 8 bases, with 22 bases sitting between them. CDR3: CASSPRGGNYGYTIYF. The DNA of the CDR3 is TGTGCCAGCAGCCCTCGGGGGGGAAACTATGGCTACACCATATATTTT.

This clonotype was observed many times. The chain uses TRBV7-8 and TRBJ2-5; TRBD2 agrees at 7 bases. Germline CDR1 reads SGHVS; CDR2 reads FQNEAQ. Germline trimming cut 3 bases from V and 1 base from J; bases unmatched to any gene: 11. The CDR3 is 17 amino acids. The CDR3 DNA sequence: TGTGCCAGCAGCTTCCGACCGGAGGGAGGGCCCCAAGAGACCCAGTACTTC. This codes for CASSFRPEGGPQETQYF.

The V and J genes are TRBV12-3 or TRBV12-4 and TRBJ2-3, with D unresolved. This CDR3 comprises 16 residues. With 5 bases removed from V and 2 bases from J, the gap between germline ends came to 17 bases. This CDR3 is CASSERGGRLTDTQYF. The CDR3 DNA is TGTGCCAGCAGTGAAAGAGGCGGACGGCTCACAGATACGCAGTATTTT.

Details on this clonotype: A much larger clone differs by one base, so this may be a read error. The chain joins TRBV28 to TRBJ1-6; 8 nucleotides match TRBD1. Germline trimming cut 5 bases from V and 5 bases from J; bases unmatched to any gene: 11. Germline loops: CDR1 MDHEN, CDR2 SYDVKM. The CDR3 runs to 17 residues. The CDR3 DNA reads as TGTGCCAGCAGTGGGGACAGGTGGGGTGTGGATAATTCACCCCTCCACTTT. It specifies CASSGDRWGVDNSPLHF.

This clonotype was seen repeatedly, ten times or more. One base away lies a much larger clone, so this may be a sequencing read error. The CDR3 region has the DNA TGTGCCAGCAGCGCCTCCGGGACAGGGCACTCACCCCCCCACTTT. Translated: CASSASGTGHSPPHF. The chain is built from TRBV9 and TRBJ1-6; 9 nucleotides align to TRBD1. Per the germline V gene, CDR1 is SGDLS and CDR2 is YYNGEE. This CDR3 region has 15 residues.

With regard to this clonotype: Because the CDR3's place on the DNA is in doubt, the DNA is left out and the CDR3 is given as listed by TCRdb. The chain has TRBV11-2 and TRBJ1-4; the listed D gene, TRBD1, was not tested against the DNA. The CDR3 region is 24 residues in length, termini included. The germline V gene encodes CDR1 SGHAT and CDR2 FQNNGV. The CDR3 spells CASSFPDYEQYFGPGTRVGEKLFF.

In its sample, this clonotype was seen many times. The rearrangement uses TRBV6-2 or TRBV6-3 and TRBJ1-4; D remains unclear. With 0 bases removed from V and 10 bases from J, the gap between germline ends came to 9 bases. The CDR3 extends over 13 amino acids. Per the germline V gene, CDR1 is MNHEY and CDR2 is SVGEGT. CDR3 in amino acids: CASSYSKEGKLFF. In DNA, the CDR3 is TGTGCCAGCAGTTACTCCAAGGAAGGAAAACTGTTTTTT.

This clonotype was counted ten times or more. The chain combines TRBV20-1 with TRBJ1-3, with a possible D match to TRBD1 (5 bases). V gave up 5 bases and J gave up 2 bases, with 10 bases separating them. Germline-derived CDR1 and CDR2 are DFQATT and SNEGSKA (reference sequence). The CDR3 is 13 residues long. CDR3 residues: CSASGGAGNTIYF. CDR3 coding DNA: TGCAGTGCTTCGGGGGGGGCTGGAAACACCATATATTTT.